A selection of T cell receptor beta chains follows, all from one sample in a study of CD8 T cells in ankylosing spondylitis. TCRdb fed the 5' RACE reads into MiXCR, producing one record per CDR3 protein. The sample yields under 300,000 distinct CDR3 sequences, about 10% seen once. The sequencing input was blood, either unsorted or a sorted T cell fraction (not recorded which). The receptor source for this set is a male donor with ankylosing spondylitis or in good health (not recorded which). Each CDR3 is given with its conserved first and last residue. Each record gives: CDR3 DNA, CDR3 protein, D gene, clone size, J gene, V gene. A D gene is named only where the DNA matches it firmly. Not all rows give a size; the values are once, few, many and, for expanded clones, a class.

TGCGCCAGCAGCTTGGAGGGAAGATTCAATTCACCCCTCCACTTT,CASSLEGRFNSPLHF,.,.,TRBJ1-6,TRBV5-1
TGCGCCAGCAGCCTTAACTGGACACACATGAACACTGAAGCTTTCTTT,CASSLNWTHMNTEAFF,.,many,TRBJ1-1,TRBV4-1
TGTGCCAGCAGTTTATCTGGCGGGAGGCGGTTCTTC,CASSLSGGRRFF,TRBD2,many,TRBJ2-1,TRBV28
TGTGCCAGCACGAATTACCAACGGGCCGAGCAGTACTTC,CASTNYQRAEQYF,.,many,TRBJ2-7,TRBV28
TGTGCCACCAGCAGACCTGGACAGGGCTACTATGGCTACACCTTC,CATSRPGQGYYGYTF,TRBD1,many,TRBJ1-2,TRBV15
TGTGCTAGTGGTTCCATAGCGGGAGTCCCCCGCGCCGGGGAGCTGTTTTTT,CASGSIAGVPRAGELFF,TRBD2,.,TRBJ2-2,TRBV12-5
TGTGCCAGCAGTTCCGGGAATTTGTTTGCCGAGCAGTACTTC,CASSSGNLFAEQYF,.,.,TRBJ2-7,TRBV27
TGTGCCACCAGCAGAGCCTTATACGGGGAGCTGTTTTTT,CATSRALYGELFF,.,.,TRBJ2-2,TRBV15
TGTGCCAGCAGCCAACTCCCCGGGACATCCGTTGAGCAGTACTTC,CASSQLPGTSVEQYF,.,many,TRBJ2-7,TRBV3-1
TGTGCCAGCAGTTACTCGTTTGGGCGGGGGGGGCTTGAGCAGTTCTTC,CASSYSFGRGGLEQFF,TRBD2,.,TRBJ2-1,TRBV6-2/TRBV6-3
TGCGCCAGCAGCTTGGCCCTGACAGGGAAAATCTACGAGCAGTACTTC,CASSLALTGKIYEQYF,TRBD1,many,TRBJ2-7,TRBV5-1
TGTGCCAGCAGTTTAATAGGGGGCACCGGGGAGCTGTTTTTT,CASSLIGGTGELFF,.,few,TRBJ2-2,TRBV12-3/TRBV12-4
TGTGCCAGCAGCTGGACTAGCGTGTCCTACAATGAGCAGTTCTTC,CASSWTSVSYNEQFF,TRBD2,.,TRBJ2-1,TRBV7-3
TGCGCCAGCAGCTGGCAGGGGGAGACTAGCACAGATACGCAGTATTTT,CASSWQGETSTDTQYF,TRBD1,many,TRBJ2-3,TRBV5-1
TGTGCCATCAGTGAGTCCGGGTTTGTGTATACGCAGTATTTT,CAISESGFVYTQYF,.,.,TRBJ2-3,TRBV10-3
TGCAGTGCCCTTGGGACTAGCGGGAGACCTGAGCAGTTCTTC,CSALGTSGRPEQFF,TRBD2,few,TRBJ2-1,TRBV20-1
TGTGCCAGCAGCGGAACTAGTCACAATGAGCAGTTCTTC,CASSGTSHNEQFF,.,few,TRBJ2-1,TRBV9
TGCGCCAGCAGCTACGGACAGGGTTCGAACACTGAAGCTTTCTTT,CASSYGQGSNTEAFF,TRBD1,many,TRBJ1-1,TRBV5-1
TGTGCCACCAGCAGAGTAATAGATAGAGGTTCAGATACGCAGTATTTT,CATSRVIDRGSDTQYF,.,many,TRBJ2-3,TRBV15
TGCAGCGCTCAGAGAGATACGCAGTATTTT,CSAQRDTQYF,.,many,TRBJ2-3,TRBV29-1
TGCGCCAGCAGCTTAGGGACCCACTATGGCTACACCTTC,CASSLGTHYGYTF,.,many,TRBJ1-2,TRBV5-1
TGTGCCAGCGGAAATCGGGAAGAGACCCAGTACTTC,CASGNREETQYF,.,many,TRBJ2-5,TRBV6-5
TGTGCCAGCAGCGTACAGACAGGGGGAAACACTGAAGCTTTCTTT,CASSVQTGGNTEAFF,TRBD1,many,TRBJ1-1,TRBV7-2
TGCAGCGTTGGAGACCCAGGGAACACCGGGGAGCTGTTTTTT,CSVGDPGNTGELFF,.,many,TRBJ2-2,TRBV29-1
TGTGCCAGCAGTTACTTCGGGCCTAGCAGATCCGATAACAATGAGCAGTTCTTC,CASSYFGPSRSDNNEQFF,.,.,TRBJ2-1,TRBV6-5
TGTGCCAGCAGGGCGGGTCCTGGAAACACCATATATTTT,CASRAGPGNTIYF,.,few,TRBJ1-3,TRBV28
TGCGCCAGCAGCACGGGACCGAGCTCCTATAATTCACCCCTCCACTTT,CASSTGPSSYNSPLHF,.,many,TRBJ1-6,TRBV5-1
TGTGCCAGCAGTATTCGACGGGGGGGCGGTCCCGGGGAGCTGTTTTTT,CASSIRRGGGPGELFF,TRBD2,few,TRBJ2-2,TRBV27